A single sample is the source of the 8 T cell receptor beta chains below, sequenced in a study of T cell responses to AZD1222 COVID-19 vaccine. The repertoire was sequenced with immunoSEQ multiplex PCR; TCRdb's copy has only in-frame clones and lacks some. The sample consists of approximately 110,000 clones, approximately 88% of them appearing once. The sample in question was peripheral blood, obtained 28 days after the second AZD1222 dose. These receptors were taken from an adult who received the AZD1222 COVID-19 vaccine.

V and J are TRBV4-2 and TRBJ1-1; 7 bases are shared with TRBD1. With 0 bases clipped from V and 4 bases from J, the junction kept 5 bases outside the gene matches. There are 15 residues in the CDR3. The germline CDR1 and CDR2 sequences are LGHNA and YNFKEQ. CDR3 sequence reads: CASSQDTGAGTEAFF. In nucleotides, the CDR3 is TGTGCCAGCAGCCAAGATACAGGGGCGGGCACTGAAGCTTTCTTT.

V usage is TRBV28 and J usage is TRBJ1-6, with D unresolved. In germline, CDR1 is MDHEN, CDR2 SYDVKM. Trimming pared 6 bases from V and 9 bases from J, leaving 15 bases between. This CDR3 spans 14 amino acids. CDR3 loop: CASRDRARGSPLHF. The DNA of the CDR3 is TGTGCCAGCAGGGACCGGGCCCGAGGTTCACCCCTCCACTTT. Full variable domain (rest looked up from reference TRBV28 and TRBJ1-6): DVKVTQSSRYLVKRTGEKVFLECVQDMDHENMFWYRQDPGLGLRLIYFSYDVKMKEKGDIPEGYSVSREKKERFSLILESASTNQTSMYLCASRDRARGSPLHFGNGTRLTVT.

The CDR3 nucleotides read TGTGCCAGCAGCTTTAAGCGGGCGATCACCAAAGAGACCCAGTACTTC. Protein product: CASSFKRAITKETQYF. The chain combines TRBV5-6 with TRBJ2-5, with D possibly being TRBD2 (6 bases). V dropped 2 bases and J dropped 3 bases, with 17 bases sitting between them. CDR1 and CDR2 (germline): SGHDT, YYEEEE. The CDR3 has 16 amino acids. The whole variable domain, filled in from reference TRBV5-6 and TRBJ2-5, reads DAGVTQSPTHLIKTRGQQVTLRCSPKSGHDTVSWYQQALGQGPQFIFQYYEEEERQRGNFPDRFSGHQFPNYSSELNVNALLLGDSALYLCASSFKRAITKETQYFGPGTRLLVL.

This sequence joins TRBV19 and TRBJ2-1, with D tentatively TRBD1 or TRBD2 (6 bases each). The germline V and J ends were trimmed by 5 bases and 3 bases, with 17 bases remaining between them. Germline CDR1 is LNHDA and CDR2 is SQIVND (reference sequence). The CDR3 totals 16 residues. CDR3 nucleotide sequence: TGTGCCAGTAGTTCGTTTTCCGGGGGCCGCTACAATGAGCAGTTCTTC. This encodes CASSSFSGGRYNEQFF.

The chain combines TRBV28 with TRBJ2-5; 12 bases agree with TRBD2. This CDR3 spans 18 amino acids. Trimming cost V 5 bases and J 5 bases; bases outside gene matches: 15. CDR1 is MDHEN, CDR2 SYDVKM, per germline. The CDR3 DNA sequence: TGTGCCAGCAGTCCCTATCACCCTAGCGGGGGGGCGCATGAGACCCAGTACTTC. It translates to CASSPYHPSGGAHETQYF.

In this sample, this clone turned up once. The genes are TRBV18 and TRBJ2-1; D perhaps matches TRBD2 (6 bases). Germline V gene sequence: CDR1 KGHSH, CDR2 LQKENI. With 2 bases removed from V and 5 bases from J, the gap between germline ends came to 16 bases. This CDR3 comprises 16 residues. As DNA, the CDR3 is TGTGCCAGCTCACCAGGGTTCGAGCGGGTAAACAATGAGCAGTTCTTC. It specifies CASSPGFERVNNEQFF. Supplemented by reference TRBV18 and TRBJ2-1, the full variable domain reads NAGVMQNPRHLVRRRGQEARLRCSPMKGHSHVYWYRQLPEEGLKFMVYLQKENIIDESGMPKERFSAEFPKEGPSILRIQQVVRGDSAAYFCASSPGFERVNNEQFFGPGTRLTVL.

The V call is TRBV6-5, the J call TRBJ1-1; D gene uncertain. The germline V gene encodes CDR1 MNHEY and CDR2 SVGAGI. This CDR3 region has 13 residues. V lost 1 base to trimming and J lost 5 bases, with 8 bases between them. CDR3 region: CASSYLGRTEAFF. CDR3 coding DNA: TGTGCCAGCAGTTACTTGGGTAGGACTGAAGCTTTCTTT.

This clone occurred a few times. The rearrangement joins TRBV10-3 to TRBJ2-7, with 10 bases identical to TRBD1. V shed 4 bases and J 2 bases; nucleotides not matched to a gene: 5. Germline-derived CDR1 and CDR2 are ENHRY and SYGVKD. The CDR3 contains 15 residues. The CDR3 protein is CAISAPGQGTYEQYF. Here the CDR3 DNA reads TGTGCCATCAGTGCTCCGGGACAGGGGACCTACGAGCAGTACTTC.